This T cell receptor beta chain comes out of a study of early T cells in non-severe SARS-CoV-2 infection. TCRdb analysed the 5' RACE reads with MiXCR anew, one entry per CDR3 protein. The table has 65,000 to 90,000 distinct CDR3 sequences, approximately 13% seen once; the top ten hold over 6%. V lost 6 bases to trimming and J lost 6 bases, with 18 bases between them. Looked up from germline, CDR1 is DFQATT and CDR2 is SNEGSKA (reference sequence). The CDR3 is 14 residues long. Sequenced sample: whole blood. This clonotype originated in an adult who was a healthcare worker with PCR-confirmed SARS-CoV-2 infection or an uninfected control (not recorded which). The chain recombines TRBV20-1 with TRBJ2-1; D remains ambiguous. CDR3 sequence (DNA): TGCAGTGCCTTACAGACCCGCCCCCGCAATGAGCAGTTCTTC. Translating gives CSALQTRPRNEQFF.